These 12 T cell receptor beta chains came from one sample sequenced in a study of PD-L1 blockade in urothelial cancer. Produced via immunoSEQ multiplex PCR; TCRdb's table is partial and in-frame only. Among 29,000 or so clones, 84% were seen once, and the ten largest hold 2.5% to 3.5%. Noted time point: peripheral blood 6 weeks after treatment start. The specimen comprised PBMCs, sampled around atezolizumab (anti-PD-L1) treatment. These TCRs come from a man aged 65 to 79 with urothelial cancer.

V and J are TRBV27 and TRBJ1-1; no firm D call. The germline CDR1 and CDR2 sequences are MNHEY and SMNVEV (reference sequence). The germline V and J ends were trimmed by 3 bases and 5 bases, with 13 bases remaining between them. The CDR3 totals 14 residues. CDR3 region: CASSFHGRSTEAFF. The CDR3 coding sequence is TGTGCCAGCAGTTTCCACGGCAGGTCGACTGAAGCTTTCTTT.

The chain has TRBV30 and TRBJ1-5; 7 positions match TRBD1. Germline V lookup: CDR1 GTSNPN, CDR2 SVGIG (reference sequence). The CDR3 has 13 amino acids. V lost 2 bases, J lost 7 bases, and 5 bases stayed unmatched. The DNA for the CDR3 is TGTGCCTGGAGTAGACAGGGAGAACAGCCCCAGCATTTT. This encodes CAWSRQGEQPQHF.

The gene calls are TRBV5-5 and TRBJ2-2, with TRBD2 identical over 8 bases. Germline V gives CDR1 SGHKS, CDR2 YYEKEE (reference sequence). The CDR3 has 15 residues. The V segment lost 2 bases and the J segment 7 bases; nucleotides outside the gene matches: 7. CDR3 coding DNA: TGTGCCAGCAGCTTCTTAACTAGCGGACTCGGGGAGCTGTTTTTT. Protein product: CASSFLTSGLGELFF.

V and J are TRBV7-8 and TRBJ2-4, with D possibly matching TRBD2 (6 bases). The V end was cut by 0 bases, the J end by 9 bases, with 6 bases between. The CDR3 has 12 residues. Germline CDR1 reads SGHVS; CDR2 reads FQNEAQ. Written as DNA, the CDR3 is TGTGCCAGCAGCTTAGCGGGGGGCATTCAGTACTTC. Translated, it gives CASSLAGGIQYF.

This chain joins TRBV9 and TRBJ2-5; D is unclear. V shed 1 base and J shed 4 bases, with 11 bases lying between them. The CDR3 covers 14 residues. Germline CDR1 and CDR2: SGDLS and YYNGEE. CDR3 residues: CASSVRSSGETQYF. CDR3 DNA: TGTGCCAGCAGCGTAAGGTCATCGGGAGAGACCCAGTACTTC.

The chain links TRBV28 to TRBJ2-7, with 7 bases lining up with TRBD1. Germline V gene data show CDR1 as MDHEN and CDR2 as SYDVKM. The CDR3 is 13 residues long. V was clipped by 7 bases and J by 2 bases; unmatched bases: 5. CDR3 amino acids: CASKRGPTYEQYF. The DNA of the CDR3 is TGTGCCAGCAAGAGGGGGCCAACCTACGAGCAGTACTTC.

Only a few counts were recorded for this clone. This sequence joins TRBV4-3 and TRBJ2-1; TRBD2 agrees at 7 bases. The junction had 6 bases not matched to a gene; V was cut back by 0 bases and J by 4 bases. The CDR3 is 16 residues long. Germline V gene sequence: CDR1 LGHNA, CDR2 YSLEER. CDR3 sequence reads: CASSQDASGEYNEQFF. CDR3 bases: TGCGCCAGCAGCCAAGATGCCAGCGGGGAATACAATGAGCAGTTCTTC.

DNA of the CDR3: TGCGCCAGCAGGCAGGGTTACGAGCAGTACTTC. Translated: CASRQGYEQYF. This sequence joins TRBV5-1 and TRBJ2-7; D might be TRBD1 (5 bases). The CDR3 consists of 11 residues. The V end lost 5 bases, the J end lost 4 bases, and 7 bases lay between the germline ends. Germline values: CDR1 SGHRS, CDR2 YFSETQ.

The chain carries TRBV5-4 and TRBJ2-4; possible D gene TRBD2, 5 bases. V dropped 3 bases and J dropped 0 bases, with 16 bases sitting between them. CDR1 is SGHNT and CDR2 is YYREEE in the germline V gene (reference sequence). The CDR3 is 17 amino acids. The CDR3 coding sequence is TGTGCCAGCAGCTCATACTTGGACTCCCTAGCCAAAAACATTCAGTACTTC. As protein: CASSSYLDSLAKNIQYF.

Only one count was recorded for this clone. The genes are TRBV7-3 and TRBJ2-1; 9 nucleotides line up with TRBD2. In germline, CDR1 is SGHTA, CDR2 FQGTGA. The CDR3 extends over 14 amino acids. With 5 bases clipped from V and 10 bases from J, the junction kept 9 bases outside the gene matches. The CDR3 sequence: CASSSAGGPSEQFF. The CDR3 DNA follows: TGTGCCAGCAGCAGCGCGGGGGGGCCAAGCGAGCAGTTCTTC.

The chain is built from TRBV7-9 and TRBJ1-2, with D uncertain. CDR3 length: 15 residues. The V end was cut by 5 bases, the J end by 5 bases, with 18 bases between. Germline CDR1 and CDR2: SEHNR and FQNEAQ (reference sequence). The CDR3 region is CASSPSRQALYGYTF. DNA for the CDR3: TGTGCCAGCAGCCCGTCAAGGCAGGCCCTTTATGGCTACACCTTC.

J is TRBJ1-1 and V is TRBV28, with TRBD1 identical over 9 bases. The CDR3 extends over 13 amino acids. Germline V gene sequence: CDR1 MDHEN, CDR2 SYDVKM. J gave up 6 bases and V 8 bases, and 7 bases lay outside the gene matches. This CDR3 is CASLGQGYAEAFF. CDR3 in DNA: TGTGCCAGCCTCGGACAGGGGTACGCTGAAGCTTTCTTT.